This T cell receptor (beta chain) was profiled in a study of blood T cell repertoires in COVID-19. Overall study context: COVID-19 samples, acute and convalescent, were from the United States, Italy and Spain. Nucleic acid was either cDNA or gDNA, and it came from T cells, B-cell-depleted T cells, or PBMCs.

In the original processing: Cell counts per sample came from amplifying reference gene primers. Profiling relied on immunoSEQ multiplex PCR, and the TCRdb table lists in-frame clones only, not all of them. That table supplies the V and J calls and clone size; D and trimming were determined from the DNA. The sample consists of some 140,000 clones, roughly nine tenths of them appearing once. CDR1 is SGHRS and CDR2 is YFSETQ in the germline V gene. The V gene lost 2 bases and the J gene lost 1 base, with 15 bases spanning the gap. The CDR3 consists of 16 residues. The rearrangement joins TRBV5-1 to TRBJ1-1, with D perhaps matching TRBD1 (6 bases). The sample comprised peripheral blood. This TCR was sampled from a man in his forties or fifties with acute or convalescent COVID-19. CDR3 residues: CASSFASLGGNTEAFF. CDR3 coding DNA: TGCGCCAGCAGCTTCGCCAGTTTAGGGGGGAACACTGAAGCTTTCTTT.